This entry lists 23 T cell receptor beta chains sequenced from one sample in a study of blood T cell repertoires in COVID-19. The table came from immunoSEQ multiplex PCR; TCRdb's copy has only in-frame clones and leaves some out. The sample records fewer than 300,000 clones, around four fifths being singletons. The sample taken for sequencing was peripheral blood. These receptors all stem from a woman between 45 and 60 years old who had recovered from COVID-19.

This clone was seen only once. This chain connects TRBV5-6 to TRBJ1-6, with unresolved D. Germline values: CDR1 SGHDT, CDR2 YYEEEE. The CDR3 extends over 12 amino acids. Trimming cost V 2 bases and J 14 bases, with 11 bases left between them. This CDR3 is CASSFTGYALHF. CDR3 bases: TGTGCCAGCAGCTTTACCGGGTACGCCCTCCACTTT.

The chain carries TRBV5-1 and TRBJ2-1, with a weak D call TRBD1 (6 bases). The ends were cut back, 3 bases at V and 4 bases at J, with 14 bases in the middle. The CDR3 totals 15 residues. Germline V gene sequence: CDR1 SGHRS, CDR2 YFSETQ. CDR3 residues: CASSSGGSPYNEQFF. The CDR3 nucleotides are TGCGCCAGCAGCTCTGGGGGCTCTCCTTACAATGAGCAGTTCTTC.

The chain uses TRBV5-1 and TRBJ2-3; 9 nucleotides line up with TRBD2. Per germline, CDR1 SGHRS and CDR2 YFSETQ. J gave up 2 bases and V 1 base, and 8 bases lay outside the gene matches. This CDR3 contains 17 residues. DNA for the CDR3: TGCGCCAGCAGCTTGACGGGAGCGGGGGGTACCACAGATACGCAGTATTTT. This sequence encodes CASSLTGAGGTTDTQYF.

Concerning this clone: An end of the junction differs from the germline gene, which may be a read error. The chain employs TRBV7-3 and TRBJ2-1; TRBD2 agrees at 9 bases. Looked up from germline, CDR1 is SGHTA and CDR2 is FQGTGA. This CDR3 has 14 amino acids. CDR3 protein: CASGLGGRGYEQFF. Written as DNA, the CDR3 is TGTGCCAGCGGCTTGGGCGGGAGGGGCTATGAGCAGTTCTTC.

In this sample, this clone turned up a few times. The rearrangement uses TRBV28 and TRBJ1-1, with D uncertain. Per the germline V gene, CDR1 is MDHEN and CDR2 is SYDVKM. Trimming took 5 bases from V and 1 from J, leaving 11 bases between them. The CDR3 contains 14 residues. DNA of the CDR3: TGTGCCAGCAGTAACGTAGCTGGGAACACTGAAGCTTTCTTT. It specifies CASSNVAGNTEAFF.

This chain links TRBV28 with TRBJ1-2; possibly TRBD1 for D (5 bases). Trimming took off 11 bases at V and 3 bases at J, with 10 bases between the two ends. Germline CDR1 MDHEN, CDR2 SYDVKM. The CDR3 sequence is 11 residues long. The CDR3 nucleotides are TGTGCCGGCGGGGCCTACTATGGCTACACCTTC. This sequence encodes CAGGAYYGYTF.

The V gene is TRBV3-1 (or the pseudogene TRBV3-2), the J gene TRBJ2-7, with 10 bases fitting TRBD2. The V segment lost 3 bases and the J segment 3 bases; nucleotides outside the gene matches: 17. This CDR3 has 19 residues. Germline CDR1 is LGHDT and CDR2 is YNNKEL (reference sequence). CDR3 amino acids: CASSQTVAGGPSINYEQYF. CDR3 coding DNA: TGTGCCAGCAGCCAGACCGTAGCGGGGGGACCCTCAATAAACTACGAGCAGTACTTC.

This clone was picked up one time. The chain links TRBV3-1 (or the pseudogene TRBV3-2) to TRBJ2-3; 7 bases align to TRBD2. V lost 4 bases, J lost 1 base, and 11 bases stayed unmatched. Germline CDR1 LGHDT, CDR2 YNNKEL (reference sequence). CDR3 length: 17 amino acids. CDR3 region: CASSRRVAGERTDTQYF. The CDR3 DNA reads as TGTGCCAGCAGCCGAAGAGTGGCGGGGGAGCGCACAGATACGCAGTATTTT.

The V gene is TRBV27, the J gene TRBJ2-7; 7 bases map to TRBD1. V trimming: 8 bases; J trimming: 1 base; junction bases outside the gene matches: 20. The CDR3 covers 18 residues. Germline V gene sequence: CDR1 MNHEY, CDR2 SMNVEV (reference sequence). CDR3 residues: CASASDSSTLRGSYEQYF. CDR3 nucleotide sequence: TGTGCCAGCGCATCGGACAGCTCTACACTCAGGGGGTCCTACGAGCAGTACTTC.

The chain combines TRBV14 with TRBJ2-3; 11 positions match TRBD2. Germline CDR1 and CDR2: SGHDN and FVKESK. CDR3 length: 19 amino acids. V lost 0 bases, J lost 2 bases, and 10 bases stayed unmatched. CDR3 protein: CASSQEGTSGSLYTDTQYF. The CDR3, as DNA: TGTGCCAGCAGCCAAGAGGGGACTAGCGGCTCACTATACACAGATACGCAGTATTTT. The full variable domain, rest sourced from reference TRBV14 and TRBJ2-3, is EAGVTQFPSHSVIEKGQTVTLRCDPISGHDNLYWYRRVMGKEIKFLLHFVKESKQDESGMPNNRFLAERTGGTYSTLKVQPAELEDSGVYFCASSQEGTSGSLYTDTQYFGPGTRLTVL.

Details on this clone: The same CDR3 also results from other DNA sequences found in this sample. CDR3 amino acids: CASSSSTDTQYF. CDR3 in DNA: TGTGCCAGCAGCTCTAGCACAGATACGCAGTATTTT. This chain uses TRBV11-2 with TRBJ2-3; D not certain. Trimming removed 4 bases at V and 0 bases at J, with 2 bases between. Per germline, CDR1 SGHAT and CDR2 FQNNGV. CDR3 length equals 12 residues.

A single count supports this clone. The V gene is TRBV5-1, the J gene TRBJ1-5; D possibly corresponds to TRBD1 (5 bases). This CDR3 region has 15 residues. Germline V gene sequence: CDR1 SGHRS, CDR2 YFSETQ. Trimming stripped 0 bases from V and 0 bases from J, with 7 bases between. The CDR3: CASSLGRDSNQPQHF. Written as DNA, the CDR3 is TGCGCCAGCAGCTTGGGCAGGGATAGCAATCAGCCCCAGCATTTT.

The chain employs TRBV29-1 and TRBJ2-3, with 7 bases aligning to TRBD1. The germline V gene encodes CDR1 SQVTM and CDR2 ANQGSEA. Unmatched junction bases numbered 7, after V lost 2 bases and J lost 2 bases. The CDR3 has 15 amino acids. DNA of the CDR3: TGCAGCGTTGAATTACAGGGGAACCCCACAGATACGCAGTATTTT. It yields the protein CSVELQGNPTDTQYF.

The chain couples TRBV27 to TRBJ2-2, with 10 bases lining up with TRBD1. The CDR3 contains 16 residues. Germline loops: CDR1 MNHEY, CDR2 SMNVEV (reference sequence). The V gene end was trimmed by 6 bases and the J gene end by 4 bases; junction bases not matched to a gene: 8. This chain's CDR3 is CASRQGQGISTGELFF. The CDR3 DNA reads TGTGCCAGCAGACAGGGACAGGGGATATCCACCGGGGAGCTGTTTTTT.

The genes are TRBV2 and TRBJ1-2; D is unclear. The CDR3 covers 14 residues. Trimming removed 3 bases from V and 2 bases from J, with 10 bases in between. Germline CDR1 SNHLY, CDR2 FYNNEI. Here the CDR3 DNA reads TGTGCCAGCAGTGATGATGCGAAAAACTATGGCTACACCTTC. Translating it yields CASSDDAKNYGYTF.

The rearrangement uses TRBV19 and TRBJ2-3, with 7 bases identical to TRBD2. The CDR3 contains 17 residues. CDR1 is LNHDA, CDR2 SQIVND, per germline (reference sequence). V was clipped by 0 bases and J by 2 bases; unmatched bases: 8. CDR3 nucleotide sequence: TGTGCCAGTAGTATAGAAATGGCTAGCGGCTTCACAGATACGCAGTATTTT. Residues: CASSIEMASGFTDTQYF.

The chain recombines TRBV4-2 with TRBJ2-3, with 7 bases identical to TRBD1. With 4 bases clipped from V and 5 bases from J, the junction kept 9 bases outside the gene matches. The CDR3 totals 15 residues. Germline CDR1 LGHNA, CDR2 YNFKEQ. CDR3 sequence (DNA): TGTGCCAGCAGCCGATCACAGGGGTACATAGATACGCAGTATTTT. Its translation: CASSRSQGYIDTQYF.

CDR3 sequence reads: CASSLGLKDEQFF. The CDR3 coding sequence is TGTGCCAGCAGCTTAGGACTAAAAGATGAGCAGTTCTTC. V is TRBV7-9 and J is TRBJ2-1; tentatively, D is TRBD2 (5 bases). With 1 base removed from V and 8 bases from J, the gap between germline ends came to 9 bases. The CDR3 spans 13 residues. Germline values: CDR1 SEHNR, CDR2 FQNEAQ (reference sequence).

The chain links TRBV29-1 to TRBJ1-2; 8 bases agree with TRBD1. J gave up 4 bases and V 6 bases, and 10 bases lay outside the gene matches. The germline V gene has CDR1 SQVTM and CDR2 ANQGSEA. The CDR3 is 14 residues long. The DNA for the CDR3 is TGCAGCGTAGAGAAAACAGGGGGTAGCTATGGCTACACCTTC. Translating gives CSVEKTGGSYGYTF.

The chain is built from TRBV28 and TRBJ2-7; D call uncertain. With 1 base removed from V and 5 bases from J, the gap between germline ends came to 15 bases. The CDR3 length is 15 residues. Germline CDR1 reads MDHEN; CDR2 reads SYDVKM. The CDR3 spells CASSLYTSLADEQYF. CDR3 in DNA: TGTGCCAGCAGTTTATACACCTCCCTCGCGGACGAGCAGTACTTC.

J is TRBJ2-2 and V is TRBV5-1; 11 nucleotides align to TRBD2. Unmatched junction bases numbered 11, after V lost 2 bases and J lost 5 bases. The length of the CDR3 is 18 residues. Germline values: CDR1 SGHRS, CDR2 YFSETQ. The CDR3 protein is CASSLGSGGARATGELFF. CDR3 bases: TGCGCCAGCAGCTTAGGTAGCGGGGGGGCCCGAGCTACCGGGGAGCTGTTTTTT.

The genes are TRBV19 and TRBJ1-3; a weak D match, TRBD1 (5 bases). The V gene lost 6 bases and the J gene lost 4 bases, with 19 bases spanning the gap. The CDR3 covers 16 residues. Germline lookup yields CDR1 LNHDA and CDR2 SQIVND (reference sequence). DNA of the CDR3: TGTGCCAGTAGCGCCACGATCAGGGCCGCCGGAAACACCATATATTTT. Protein product: CASSATIRAAGNTIYF.

The chain employs TRBV9 and TRBJ1-2, with 11 bases aligning to TRBD1. V was clipped by 2 bases and J by 6 bases; unmatched bases: 9. CDR1 and CDR2 from the germline V gene are SGDLS and YYNGEE. The CDR3 is 16 amino acids. The DNA of the CDR3 is TGTGCCAGCAGCGTCGGACAGGGGGCGGTTTGGGATGGCTACACCTTC. It is translated as CASSVGQGAVWDGYTF.